The 30 T cell receptor beta chains below all came from one sample that was sequenced in a study of control samples from healthy donors and cancer patients. Sequencing was performed with immunoSEQ multiplex PCR; in TCRdb, only in-frame clones are kept and a portion is missing. The repertoire has over 100,000 clones, over 75% of them found once; the top ten carry approximately 4%. The sequencing sample was made of blood. The receptors originated from a human donor in good health. The donor label of this sample is uncertain.

The genes are TRBV10-3 and TRBJ1-2; D remains ambiguous. Germline V gene data show CDR1 as ENHRY and CDR2 as SYGVKD. The V end lost 5 bases, the J end lost 6 bases, and 28 bases lay between the germline ends. The CDR3 runs to 18 residues. The chain's CDR3 is CAISSLEGNLPTFNGYTF. CDR3 coding DNA: TGTGCCATCAGTAGTCTGGAAGGGAATCTCCCCACCTTCAATGGCTACACCTTC.

The chain is built from TRBV7-8 and TRBJ2-7, with D possibly being TRBD2 (6 bases). Trimming pared 2 bases from V and 4 bases from J, leaving 21 bases between. This CDR3 contains 17 residues. Germline V gene data show CDR1 as SGHVS and CDR2 as FQNEAQ. This CDR3 is CASSLNSGVGTGYEQYF. In DNA form, the CDR3 reads TGTGCCAGCAGCTTAAATTCGGGAGTTGGGACGGGTTACGAGCAGTACTTC.

This clone was counted only a few times. The chain joins TRBV18 to TRBJ2-3; TRBD1 matches 7 bases. The CDR3 sequence is 15 residues long. Losses at the gene ends were 6 bases for V and 0 bases for J; bases not matched to a gene: 6. The germline V gene has CDR1 KGHSH and CDR2 LQKENI. The CDR3 nucleotides are TGTGCCAGCTCGGGGACAGCCGCTAGCACAGATACGCAGTATTTT. It yields the protein CASSGTAASTDTQYF.

The genes are TRBV30 and TRBJ2-2; TRBD1 matches at 7 bases. Germline-derived CDR1 and CDR2 are GTSNPN and SVGIG (reference sequence). V gave up 3 bases and J gave up 5 bases; unmatched junction bases: 6. This CDR3 spans 14 amino acids. The CDR3 nucleotides are TGTGCCTGGAGAACAGGGGTCTGGACCGGGGAGCTGTTTTTT. Its protein product is CAWRTGVWTGELFF.

The chain uses TRBV6-1 and TRBJ1-5; D unresolved. CDR3 length equals 15 residues. With 1 base removed from V and 0 bases from J, the gap between germline ends came to 7 bases. Germline lookup yields CDR1 MNHNS and CDR2 SASEGT. CDR3 loop: CASSEGPYSNQPQHF. CDR3 DNA sequence: TGTGCCAGCAGTGAAGGTCCTTATAGCAATCAGCCCCAGCATTTT.

A single count supports this clone. As DNA, the CDR3 is TGTGCCAGTAGTATAGTTCTCCCAGGCAGGTCGAGCAATCAGCCCCAGCATTTT. Its protein is CASSIVLPGRSSNQPQHF. The V call is TRBV19, the J call TRBJ1-5; D is unresolved. In germline, CDR1 is LNHDA, CDR2 SQIVND (reference sequence). Trimming took off 1 base at V and 1 base at J, with 17 bases between the two ends. The CDR3 has 18 residues.

This rearrangement joins TRBV5-1 to TRBJ1-1, with D unresolved. This CDR3 is 14 amino acids long. CDR1 SGHRS and CDR2 YFSETQ come from the germline V gene. V shed 1 base and J shed 4 bases, with 11 bases lying between them. CDR3 sequence reads: CASSLSGPVTEAFF. The CDR3 DNA reads TGCGCCAGCAGCTTGTCAGGACCCGTCACTGAAGCTTTCTTT. The whole variable domain, remainder taken from reference TRBV5-1 and TRBJ1-1, is KAGVTQTPRYLIKTRGQQVTLSCSPISGHRSVSWYQQTPGQGLQFLFEYFSETQRNKGNFPGRFSGRQFSNSRSEMNVSTLELGDSALYLCASSLSGPVTEAFFGQGTRLTVV.

This clone has only a few counts. V is TRBV11-2 and J is TRBJ1-6; tentative D call: TRBD1 (5 bases). V was shortened by 5 bases and J by 6 bases, with 20 bases between the two germline ends. This CDR3 contains 17 residues. The germline CDR1 and CDR2 sequences are SGHAT and FQNNGV. The CDR3 here is CASSLLSGTDGNSPLHF. In DNA, the CDR3 is TGTGCCAGCAGCCTACTCTCCGGGACGGACGGTAATTCACCCCTCCACTTT.

This chain uses TRBV28 with TRBJ2-5; 7 positions match TRBD1. J lost 3 bases, V lost 3 bases, and 10 bases had no gene match. The germline V gene encodes CDR1 MDHEN and CDR2 SYDVKM. The CDR3 spans 16 residues. The CDR3 DNA reads TGTGCCAGCAGTTTCTTGACAGGGACCATCGAAGAGACCCAGTACTTC. Amino acids: CASSFLTGTIEETQYF.

The chain is built from TRBV14 and TRBJ1-4; the D is unclear. Trimming stripped 2 bases from V and 8 bases from J, with 12 bases between. CDR1 is SGHDN, CDR2 FVKESK, per germline. CDR3 length equals 14 residues. CDR3 in DNA: TGTGCCAGCAGCCAATCGCGACTTGACGAAAAACTGTTTTTT. As protein: CASSQSRLDEKLFF.

This clone occurred once. The chain joins TRBV5-6 to TRBJ1-4; 10 bases fit TRBD1. The germline CDR1 and CDR2 sequences are SGHDT and YYEEEE. The CDR3 is 14 residues long. V gave up 3 bases and J gave up 8 bases; unmatched junction bases: 4. The CDR3 protein is CASSWTGGKEKLFF. CDR3 in DNA: TGTGCCAGCAGCTGGACAGGGGGAAAGGAAAAACTGTTTTTT. The whole variable domain, remainder taken from reference TRBV5-6 and TRBJ1-4, is DAGVTQSPTHLIKTRGQQVTLRCSPKSGHDTVSWYQQALGQGPQFIFQYYEEEERQRGNFPDRFSGHQFPNYSSELNVNALLLGDSALYLCASSWTGGKEKLFFGSGTQLSVL.

This clone was counted between two and nine times. The rearrangement links TRBV19 to TRBJ1-4; 7 bases are shared with TRBD1. Germline CDR1 is LNHDA and CDR2 is SQIVND (reference sequence). CDR3 length: 16 amino acids. V lost 1 base to trimming and J lost 11 bases; unmatched junction nucleotides: 13. The DNA of the CDR3 is TGTGCCAGTAGTATAGGGGCCCAGGGGGGCTCTAGGAAACTGTTTTTT. Amino acids: CASSIGAQGGSRKLFF.

The chain employs TRBV5-6 and TRBJ1-2; a possible D gene is TRBD1 (5 bases). The germline gives CDR1 SGHDT, CDR2 YYEEEE. The CDR3 sequence is 16 residues long. V lost 1 base, J lost 5 bases, and 18 bases lay in between. CDR3: CASSLSTTEGLYGYTF. The CDR3 DNA follows: TGTGCCAGCAGCTTGAGTACTACCGAGGGGTTATATGGCTACACCTTC.

The rearrangement joins TRBV18 to TRBJ1-3; no clear D gene. The CDR3 is made up of 18 amino acids. The germline CDR1 and CDR2 sequences are KGHSH and LQKENI. The V end lost 3 bases, the J end lost 0 bases, and 18 bases lay between the germline ends. The CDR3 sequence is CASSPLIDRGSSGNTIYF. CDR3 bases: TGTGCCAGCTCACCTTTGATTGACCGAGGGTCCTCTGGAAACACCATATATTTT.

The V and J genes are TRBV2 and TRBJ1-2; D not certain. The germline CDR1 and CDR2 sequences are SNHLY and FYNNEI. This CDR3 spans 13 amino acids. The V gene lost 4 bases and the J gene lost 6 bases, with 12 bases spanning the gap. The CDR3 is CASSVREIDGYTF. DNA for the CDR3: TGTGCCAGCAGTGTGCGGGAAATCGATGGCTACACCTTC.

The chain joins TRBV2 to TRBJ1-2; possible D gene TRBD1, 6 bases. The ends were cut back, 0 bases at V and 4 bases at J, with 12 bases in the middle. Germline V gene lookup returns CDR1 SNHLY and CDR2 FYNNEI. This CDR3 spans 15 amino acids. The CDR3 protein is CASSEATGSIYGYTF. CDR3 DNA sequence: TGTGCCAGCAGTGAAGCCACAGGGAGTATCTATGGCTACACCTTC.

This chain links TRBV5-1 with TRBJ2-1, with 8 bases that match TRBD1. The CDR3 sequence is 13 residues long. J gave up 6 bases and V 3 bases, and 2 bases lay outside the gene matches. Germline V gene lookup returns CDR1 SGHRS and CDR2 YFSETQ. CDR3 residues: CASSSTGGNEQFF. The DNA of the CDR3 is TGCGCCAGCAGCTCAACAGGGGGCAATGAGCAGTTCTTC.

This clone has only one observation. J is TRBJ2-7 and V is TRBV2, with D perhaps matching TRBD1 or TRBD2 (6 bases each). Trimming pared 7 bases from V and 6 bases from J, leaving 13 bases between. Germline assignment: CDR1 SNHLY and CDR2 FYNNEI. This CDR3 is 12 amino acids long. The CDR3 bases are TGTGCCAGCAAGGGGGGTCCGGTCGAGCAGTACTTC. It yields the protein CASKGGPVEQYF.

The chain carries TRBV19 and TRBJ1-2; D perhaps matches TRBD1 (6 bases). Trimming shortened V by 3 bases and J by 2 bases, and 13 bases separated the two germline ends. Germline V lookup: CDR1 LNHDA, CDR2 SQIVND (reference sequence). This CDR3 has 15 amino acids. DNA of the CDR3: TGTGCCAGTAGTATTCAGGGGCGGGCGAACTATGGCTACACCTTC. Residues: CASSIQGRANYGYTF.

The V call is TRBV30, the J call TRBJ1-2, with 7 bases matching TRBD1. V lost 2 bases, J lost 9 bases, and 12 bases stayed unmatched. This CDR3 has 14 amino acids. CDR1 GTSNPN and CDR2 SVGIG come from the germline V gene (reference sequence). Written as DNA, the CDR3 is TGTGCCTGGAGTAGGCTGGACAGGCTCTACCGCTACACCTTC. Protein: CAWSRLDRLYRYTF. The full variable domain, with the rest looked up from reference TRBV30 and TRBJ1-2, is SQTIHQWPATLVQPVGSPLSLECTVEGTSNPNLYWYRQAAGRGLQLLFYSVGIGQISSEVPQNLSASRPQDRQFILSSKKLLLSDSGFYLCAWSRLDRLYRYTFGSGTRLTVV.

The V and J genes are TRBV5-6 and TRBJ2-1, with TRBD2 identical over 7 bases. This CDR3 region has 15 residues. Germline V gene sequence: CDR1 SGHDT, CDR2 YYEEEE. The J segment lost 7 bases and the V segment lost 6 bases, leaving 13 bases of the junction unmatched. CDR3 region: CASTPGLLNPNEQFF. In nucleotides, the CDR3 is TGTGCCAGCACCCCGGGACTACTAAACCCTAATGAGCAGTTCTTC.

The gene calls are TRBV7-9 and TRBJ1-6; perhaps TRBD1 as D (6 bases). The germline V gene has CDR1 SEHNR and CDR2 FQNEAQ (reference sequence). The CDR3 length is 15 residues. Trimming took 1 base from V and 9 from J, leaving 13 bases between them. CDR3 nucleotide sequence: TGTGCCAGCAGCTTAGAGGGGGGAACGGGTTCACCCCTCCACTTT. Its translation: CASSLEGGTGSPLHF.

The table lists this clone with a count of one. V gene TRBV2 combines with J gene TRBJ1-4, with a possible D match to TRBD1 (6 bases). The CDR3 has 14 amino acids. From germline, CDR1 is SNHLY and CDR2 FYNNEI. V dropped 9 bases and J dropped 8 bases, with 19 bases sitting between them. CDR3 in DNA: TGTGCCAGTACACAACAGGGCAACCGAGAAAAACTGTTTTTT. This sequence encodes CASTQQGNREKLFF. The full variable domain, with the rest looked up from reference TRBV2 and TRBJ1-4, is EPEVTQTPSHQVTQMGQEVILRCVPISNHLYFYWYRQILGQKVEFLVSFYNNEISEKSEIFDDQFSVERPDGSNFTLKIRSTKLEDSAMYFCASTQQGNREKLFFGSGTQLSVL.

The CDR3 DNA sequence: TGCGCCAGCAGCCTCGGGGAACGCGAAGAGACCCAGTACTTC. Residues: CASSLGEREETQYF. The V gene is TRBV5-1, the J gene TRBJ2-5; tentatively, D is TRBD2 (5 bases). The CDR3 runs 14 residues. Germline V gives CDR1 SGHRS, CDR2 YFSETQ. Trimming removed 4 bases from V and 3 bases from J, with 13 bases in between.

This chain uses TRBV3-1 (or the pseudogene TRBV3-2) with TRBJ1-1; the match to TRBD1 covers 7 bases. Trimming cost V 0 bases and J 4 bases; bases outside gene matches: 11. In germline, CDR1 is LGHDT, CDR2 YNNKEL (reference sequence). The CDR3 consists of 17 residues. The CDR3 DNA reads as TGTGCCAGCAGCCAAGAGGGCAGGGGGGCCAGGAGCACTGAAGCTTTCTTT. Amino acids: CASSQEGRGARSTEAFF.

This chain joins TRBV5-4 and TRBJ1-1, with D possibly TRBD1 on 6 matching bases. Germline lookup yields CDR1 SGHNT and CDR2 YYREEE (reference sequence). Trimming removed 0 bases at V and 5 bases at J, with 11 bases between. The CDR3 length is 14 residues. In DNA form, the CDR3 reads TGTGCCAGCAGCTTGGTCCAGGGGAGGACTGAAGCTTTCTTT. This sequence encodes CASSLVQGRTEAFF.

The chain joins TRBV18 to TRBJ2-1, with no clear D. The germline V and J ends were trimmed by 2 bases and 6 bases, with 14 bases remaining between them. This CDR3 is 15 amino acids long. Germline loops: CDR1 KGHSH, CDR2 LQKENI. The CDR3 loop reads CASSPSPLDVNEQFF. CDR3 in DNA: TGTGCCAGCTCACCATCCCCCCTGGATGTCAATGAGCAGTTCTTC.

The chain combines TRBV12-3 or TRBV12-4 with TRBJ1-1; maybe TRBD1 (5 bases). Trimming removed 7 bases at V and 8 bases at J, with 14 bases between. This CDR3 spans 12 amino acids. The CDR3: CASMVQVTEAFF. The CDR3 DNA follows: TGTGCCAGCATGGTACAGGTAACAGAAGCTTTCTTT.

The chain recombines TRBV7-2 with TRBJ1-3; 8 bases map to TRBD1. This CDR3 has 16 amino acids. Germline loops: CDR1 SGHTA, CDR2 FQGNSA. Trimming took 5 bases from V and 1 from J; bases not matched to a gene: 7. The CDR3 region is CASSLHRTGSGNTIYF. DNA for the CDR3: TGTGCCAGCAGCCTACACAGGACAGGGTCTGGAAACACCATATATTTT.

This rearrangement joins TRBV5-5 to TRBJ1-1; D gene unclear. CDR1 is SGHKS, CDR2 YYEKEE, per germline (reference sequence). The V gene lost 4 bases and the J gene lost 0 bases, with 13 bases spanning the gap. The CDR3 has 15 residues. The CDR3 DNA sequence: TGTGCCAGCAGCAGTGGTCCGGCCCTGAACACTGAAGCTTTCTTT. This encodes CASSSGPALNTEAFF.